These 30 T cell receptor beta chains came from one sample sequenced in a study of cytomegalovirus exposure and HLA in healthy donors. The PCR made use of 60 Vbeta and 13 Jbeta primers. Clones were read by immunoSEQ multiplex PCR, and TCRdb kept only the in-frame ones, dropping some. The sample carries some 140,000 clones, approximately 79% recorded once. The sequenced sample was PBMCs. These receptors all stem from a man aged 18-30 years in good health and CMV-seronegative.

This sequence joins TRBV5-4 and TRBJ2-3; 10 bases line up with TRBD2. The ends lost 4 bases at V and 8 bases at J; junction bases unmatched: 10. This CDR3 is 15 amino acids long. Germline V CDR1 and CDR2: SGHNT, YYREEE (reference sequence). CDR3: CASSLRLAGGTTQYF. CDR3 DNA sequence: TGTGCCAGCAGCCTAAGACTAGCGGGCGGGACTACGCAGTATTTT.

The CDR3 here is CASSIGGGRGDTQYF. As DNA, the CDR3 is TGTGCCAGCTCTATCGGCGGGGGCCGGGGAGATACGCAGTATTTT. This chain links TRBV2 with TRBJ2-3; D possibly corresponds to TRBD2 (7 bases). The CDR3 is 15 amino acids. Germline loops: CDR1 SNHLY, CDR2 FYNNEI. Trimming removed 8 bases from V and 5 bases from J, with 20 bases in between. Supplemented by reference TRBV2 and TRBJ2-3, the full variable domain reads EPEVTQTPSHQVTQMGQEVILRCVPISNHLYFYWYRQILGQKVEFLVSFYNNEISEKSEIFDDQFSVERPDGSNFTLKIRSTKLEDSAMYFCASSIGGGRGDTQYFGPGTRLTVL.

The chain employs TRBV7-2 and TRBJ1-5; D perhaps matches TRBD1 (5 bases). The CDR3 is made up of 12 amino acids. V was shortened by 4 bases and J by 10 bases, with 11 bases between the two germline ends. Germline V CDR1 and CDR2: SGHTA, FQGNSA. The CDR3, as DNA: TGTGCCAGCAGCTCCCAGGGATTACCCCAGCATTTT. As protein: CASSSQGLPQHF.

The chain couples TRBV5-4 to TRBJ1-3; D gene uncertain. This CDR3 comprises 14 residues. V was cut by 5 bases and J by 4 bases, with 13 bases left in between. The germline V gene has CDR1 SGHNT and CDR2 YYREEE (reference sequence). As DNA, the CDR3 is TGTGCCAGCAGTACTCCTAGCTTCGGAAACACCATATATTTT. Amino acid sequence: CASSTPSFGNTIYF.

V is TRBV27 and J is TRBJ1-1, with D hard to call. The CDR3 contains 14 residues. Germline CDR1 and CDR2: MNHEY and SMNVEV (reference sequence). V was pared by 0 bases and J by 2 bases, with 7 bases between. CDR3 residues: CASSLSVSNTEAFF. The CDR3 nucleotides are TGTGCCAGCAGTTTATCAGTGAGCAACACTGAAGCTTTCTTT.

The chain carries TRBV19 and TRBJ1-3, with unresolved D. The CDR3 extends over 15 amino acids. V was trimmed by 6 bases and J by 0 bases, leaving 12 bases between them. Germline-derived CDR1 and CDR2 are LNHDA and SQIVND (reference sequence). This CDR3 reads CASSPTGNSGNTIYF. The CDR3 bases are TGTGCCAGTAGCCCGACGGGGAACTCTGGAAACACCATATATTTT.

In this sample, this clone turned up a few times. The rearrangement uses TRBV29-1 and TRBJ1-2; no definite D call. Germline assignment: CDR1 SQVTM and CDR2 ANQGSEA. The CDR3 is made up of 11 amino acids. V lost 2 bases and J 4 bases, leaving 5 bases between the germline ends. The CDR3 DNA follows: TGCAGCGTTGAAATCGGCTATGGCTACACCTTC. Residues: CSVEIGYGYTF.

The rearrangement joins TRBV5-1 to TRBJ2-3; 9 nucleotides match TRBD1. Looked up from germline, CDR1 is SGHRS and CDR2 is YFSETQ. The CDR3 contains 16 residues. After removal of 3 bases from V and 3 bases from J, the junction contained 8 bases not matched to a gene. The CDR3 DNA follows: TGCGCCAGCAGCTACCGTCCCGGGACAGGGACAGATACGCAGTATTTT. It encodes CASSYRPGTGTDTQYF. Full variable domain (rest looked up from reference TRBV5-1 and TRBJ2-3): KAGVTQTPRYLIKTRGQQVTLSCSPISGHRSVSWYQQTPGQGLQFLFEYFSETQRNKGNFPGRFSGRQFSNSRSEMNVSTLELGDSALYLCASSYRPGTGTDTQYFGPGTRLTVL.

This clone was counted between two and nine times. The chain joins TRBV4-3 to TRBJ2-6, with TRBD2 matching 7 bases. The length of the CDR3 is 17 residues. The V and J ends lost 1 base and 0 bases, in that order; junction bases with no gene match: 3. Germline V gene lookup returns CDR1 LGHNA and CDR2 YSLEER. The chain's CDR3 is CASSQGGGGSGANVLTF. CDR3 coding DNA: TGCGCCAGCAGCCAAGGAGGCGGGGGCTCTGGGGCCAACGTCCTGACTTTC.

This chain connects TRBV27 to TRBJ2-7; the match to TRBD1 covers 9 bases. Germline values: CDR1 MNHEY, CDR2 SMNVEV (reference sequence). This CDR3 is built from 14 residues. The junction had 5 bases not matched to a gene; V was cut back by 5 bases and J by 3 bases. Here the CDR3 reads CASSRTGVNYEQYF. CDR3 nucleotides: TGTGCCAGCAGTAGGACAGGGGTGAACTACGAGCAGTACTTC.

V usage is TRBV4-3 and J usage is TRBJ2-5; no definite D call. Trimming stripped 0 bases from V and 3 bases from J, with 11 bases between. The CDR3 is 15 residues long. Looked up from germline, CDR1 is LGHNA and CDR2 is YSLEER. The CDR3 here is CASSQDDRSEETQYF. The CDR3 bases are TGCGCCAGCAGCCAAGATGATCGGTCTGAAGAGACCCAGTACTTC.

This clone was counted between two and nine times. The CDR3 loop reads CASSLAGARGNTIYF. For the CDR3, the DNA is TGCGCCAGCAGCTTGGCAGGGGCTCGGGGAAACACCATATATTTT. V is TRBV5-1 and J is TRBJ1-3, with D maybe TRBD1 (6 bases). In germline, CDR1 is SGHRS, CDR2 YFSETQ. The CDR3 loop spans 15 amino acids. Trimming removed 0 bases from V and 4 bases from J, with 11 bases in between.

This chain joins TRBV2 and TRBJ2-7; no clear D. This CDR3 is built from 14 residues. Germline V lookup: CDR1 SNHLY, CDR2 FYNNEI. Trimming removed 8 bases from V and 1 base from J, with 15 bases in between. CDR3 region: CASSPVGLSYEQYF. CDR3 sequence (DNA): TGTGCCAGCTCCCCCGTGGGCTTATCCTACGAGCAGTACTTC.

This clone appeared a single time. V and J are TRBV5-1 and TRBJ2-7, with TRBD1 identical over 7 bases. Trimming at V came to 4 bases and at J to 4 bases, leaving 11 bases not matched to a gene. This CDR3 contains 15 residues. Germline-derived CDR1 and CDR2 are SGHRS and YFSETQ. The CDR3 is CASSRSDRARYEQYF. In DNA form, the CDR3 reads TGCGCCAGCAGCCGCAGCGACAGGGCAAGGTACGAGCAGTACTTC.

The chain has TRBV7-6 and TRBJ2-5, with 10 bases fitting TRBD2. The J call may be faulty, since TRBJ2-7 better matches the DNA end. Germline V gene lookup returns CDR1 SGHVS and CDR2 FNYEAQ. The CDR3 is 14 amino acids. CDR3 protein: CASSERGGINEQYF. The CDR3, as DNA: TGTGCCAGCAGCGAGCGGGGGGGCATAAACGAGCAGTACTTC.

This clone turned up a few times. The rearrangement links TRBV4-1 to TRBJ1-6, with 7 bases lining up with TRBD1. CDR1 MGHRA and CDR2 YSYEKL come from the germline V gene. The CDR3 loop spans 14 amino acids. V gave up 6 bases and J gave up 10 bases; unmatched junction bases: 9. DNA for the CDR3: TGCGCCAGCAGACCTACCAAAGGGGGCTCACCCCTCCACTTT. Translation gives CASRPTKGGSPLHF.

There are a few counts of this clone. This sequence joins TRBV4-1 and TRBJ1-1; D might be TRBD1 (6 bases). Germline V gives CDR1 MGHRA, CDR2 YSYEKL. The CDR3 covers 15 residues. The V end was cut by 5 bases, the J end by 0 bases, with 13 bases between. This chain's CDR3 is CASSWGHLLNTEAFF. CDR3 DNA sequence: TGCGCCAGCAGCTGGGGACACCTACTGAACACTGAAGCTTTCTTT.

The genes are TRBV21-1 and TRBJ2-1; TRBD1, the table's D call, lacks a check against the DNA. TRBV21-1 is deemed a pseudogene. The CDR3 contains 22 residues. Here the CDR3 reads CASSPRKHCGDRVRSSYNEQFF. The CDR3 DNA follows: TGTGCCAGCAGCCCACGGAAACATTGTGGGGACAGGGTCCGAAGCTCCTACAATGAGCAGTTCTTC.

The V and J genes are TRBV30 and TRBJ1-2; D unclear. The germline V gene has CDR1 GTSNPN and CDR2 SVGIG (reference sequence). The V gene lost 4 bases and the J gene lost 8 bases, with 8 bases spanning the gap. This CDR3 has 10 amino acids. CDR3 sequence: CAWMHRGYTF. The CDR3 nucleotides are TGTGCCTGGATGCATCGGGGCTACACCTTC.

The V and J genes are TRBV7-9 and TRBJ1-5; no firm D call. Per germline, CDR1 SEHNR and CDR2 FQNEAQ (reference sequence). The CDR3 contains 13 residues. Deletions cut 1 base from V and 4 bases from J, with 5 bases between. The CDR3 sequence is CASSLGVNQPQHF. The CDR3 DNA follows: TGTGCCAGCAGCTTAGGAGTGAATCAGCCCCAGCATTTT.

The rearrangement links TRBV19 to TRBJ1-2; tentatively, D is TRBD1 (5 bases). Per the germline V gene, CDR1 is LNHDA and CDR2 is SQIVND (reference sequence). This CDR3 has 16 amino acids. With 3 bases removed from V and 2 bases from J, the gap between germline ends came to 16 bases. The CDR3 loop is CASSIVSRQNNYGYTF. The CDR3 DNA reads as TGTGCCAGTAGTATTGTTTCCCGACAGAACAACTATGGCTACACCTTC.

This rearrangement joins TRBV5-1 to TRBJ2-7; D possibly corresponds to TRBD1 (6 bases). The CDR3 has 14 residues. Per germline, CDR1 SGHRS and CDR2 YFSETQ. The V and J ends lost 4 bases and 6 bases respectively, with 17 bases between them. DNA of the CDR3: TGCGCCAGCAGCCGCCTGTCCACAGGGACCGAGCAGTACTTC. Amino acids: CASSRLSTGTEQYF.

The chain carries TRBV9 and TRBJ1-5; 7 positions match TRBD1. Germline loops: CDR1 SGDLS, CDR2 YYNGEE. The CDR3 runs 15 residues. With 4 bases clipped from V and 4 bases from J, the junction kept 8 bases outside the gene matches. In DNA form, the CDR3 reads TGTGCCAGCAGCCTATCCGGACAGGCTAATCAGCCCCAGCATTTT. It yields the protein CASSLSGQANQPQHF.

The rearrangement joins TRBV7-9 to TRBJ1-1; 7 bases agree with TRBD1. V dropped 1 base and J dropped 5; count of bases not matched to a gene: 4. The CDR3 totals 14 residues. CDR1 and CDR2 from the germline V gene are SEHNR and FQNEAQ (reference sequence). CDR3 nucleotides: TGTGCCAGCAGCTTAGAGACAGGGCAGACTGAAGCTTTCTTT. Its protein product is CASSLETGQTEAFF.

The chain links TRBV19 to TRBJ2-5; D is perhaps TRBD2 (6 bases). This CDR3 has 15 amino acids. V gave up 5 bases and J gave up 5 bases, with 18 bases separating them. The germline V gene encodes CDR1 LNHDA and CDR2 SQIVND (reference sequence). CDR3 sequence: CASSSRDPGRETQYF. For the CDR3, the DNA is TGTGCCAGTAGTTCCCGGGATCCGGGGAGGGAGACCCAGTACTTC.

This clone was observed a few times. V usage is TRBV2 and J usage is TRBJ1-1; 10 bases are shared with TRBD1. Unmatched junction bases numbered 8, after V lost 6 bases and J lost 10 bases. The V gene's germline CDR1 is SNHLY and CDR2 FYNNEI. CDR3 length: 13 residues. CDR3 sequence reads: CASRNPRDRGAFF. The CDR3 DNA reads TGTGCCAGCAGGAATCCTAGGGACAGGGGAGCTTTCTTT.

This rearrangement joins TRBV9 to TRBJ2-1; unclear D gene. Germline CDR1 is SGDLS and CDR2 is YYNGEE. Trimming cost V 0 bases and J 0 bases, with 10 bases left between them. The CDR3 covers 16 residues. CDR3 in amino acids: CASSVVASPSYNEQFF. CDR3 nucleotide sequence: TGTGCCAGCAGCGTAGTGGCCAGTCCCTCCTACAATGAGCAGTTCTTC. The full variable domain, its missing parts supplied by reference TRBV9 and TRBJ2-1, is DSGVTQTPKHLITATGQRVTLRCSPRSGDLSVYWYQQSLDQGLQFLIQYYNGEERAKGNILERFSAQQFPDLHSELNLSSLELGDSALYFCASSVVASPSYNEQFFGPGTRLTVL.

J is TRBJ1-1 and V is TRBV5-1; D unresolved. Germline CDR1 SGHRS, CDR2 YFSETQ. The CDR3 contains 14 residues. V lost 3 bases and J lost 5, with 14 bases in between. The CDR3 protein is CASSSLRERTEAFF. DNA for the CDR3: TGCGCCAGCAGCTCGCTGAGGGAGAGGACTGAAGCTTTCTTT.

The V and J genes are TRBV9 and TRBJ2-1; 7 nucleotides match TRBD2. The V gene's germline CDR1 is SGDLS and CDR2 YYNGEE. The trim removed 4 bases at V and 2 bases at J, leaving 9 bases unmatched. This CDR3 is 16 amino acids long. Here the CDR3 reads CASSPKRGHTYNEQFF. The CDR3 DNA sequence: TGTGCCAGCAGCCCCAAGCGGGGCCACACCTACAATGAGCAGTTCTTC.

This clone was seen once. V usage is TRBV11-2 and J usage is TRBJ2-7, with a weak D call TRBD1 (5 bases). The V and J ends lost 5 bases and 0 bases respectively, with 20 bases between them. Per the germline V gene, CDR1 is SGHAT and CDR2 is FQNNGV. The CDR3 covers 17 residues. CDR3 in amino acids: CASSPNSDSPSSYEQYF. For the CDR3, the DNA is TGTGCCAGCAGCCCCAACTCAGACAGCCCCAGCTCCTACGAGCAGTACTTC.